The rows below give T cell receptor beta chains drawn from one sample of a study of blood T cell repertoires in COVID-19. This table comes from immunoSEQ multiplex PCR, and its TCRdb copy is limited to in-frame clones, with some not included. The table has some 290,000 clones, approximately 87% seen once. The specimen was peripheral blood. The receptors originated from a man in his fifties or sixties who had recovered from COVID-19. Both conserved end residues are part of each CDR3. Each record gives: clone size, V gene, J gene, D gene, CDR3 DNA, CDR3 protein. The D gene is left open where the match is weak. The listing skips clone size in some rows; elsewhere it reads once, few, many or a size class.

-	TRBV5-1	TRBJ2-5	-	TGCGCCAGCAGAGGTGGGACATATCAAGAGACCCAGTACTTC	CASRGGTYQETQYF
-	TRBV7-2	TRBJ2-5	TRBD2	TGTGCCAGCAGCTCGACAAGCGGGGGGGCCGTGACCCAGTACTTC	CASSSTSGGAVTQYF
-	TRBV30	TRBJ1-5	TRBD1	TGTGCCTGGAGTCCAGGGGGCCCTGGTCAGCCCCAGCATTTT	CAWSPGGPGQPQHF
-	TRBV5-4	TRBJ1-2	-	TGTGCCAGCAGCTTGGCCGGTTATAACTATGGCTACACCTTC	CASSLAGYNYGYTF
-	TRBV6-2/TRBV6-3	TRBJ2-1	TRBD1	TGTGCCAGCAGCCGGGACAGGGGGCCCAATGAGCAGTTCTTC	CASSRDRGPNEQFF
-	TRBV13	TRBJ2-5	TRBD1	TGTGCCAGCAGCTGGTGGGGACAGCAAGAGACCCAGTACTTC	CASSWWGQQETQYF
few	TRBV7-9	TRBJ2-7	-	TGTGCCAGCAGCTTAGCGCAGGGGGGATTAGCCTACGAGCAGTACTTC	CASSLAQGGLAYEQYF
-	TRBV5-1	TRBJ2-2	TRBD1	TGCGCCAGCAGCTTGGTGTCAGGGGGCGTATCCGGGGAGCTGTTTTTT	CASSLVSGGVSGELFF
-	TRBV9	TRBJ2-1	TRBD2	TGTGCCAGCAGCGTAGTGGATAGCGGGGGGGTAATCAATGAGCAGTTCTTC	CASSVVDSGGVINEQFF
many	TRBV9	TRBJ1-6	-	TGTGCCAGCAGCGTAGCGATTGGAGTAGGTCCCCTCCACTTT	CASSVAIGVGPLHF
once	TRBV4-1	TRBJ2-7	-	TGCGCCAGCAGCCAAGATGGAATCGGGGGTGCAATCTACGAGCAGTACTTC	CASSQDGIGGAIYEQYF
-	TRBV30	TRBJ2-6	-	TGTGCCTGGAGTGACGACACAAGAGCTGGGGCCAACGTCCTGACTTTC	CAWSDDTRAGANVLTF
-	TRBV11-2	TRBJ1-4	-	TGTGCCAGCAGGGAGACAGCAACTAATGAAAAACTGTTTTTT	CASRETATNEKLFF
-	TRBV3-1/TRBV3-2	TRBJ1-1	-	TGTGCCAGCAGCCAAGATATGGGGGGGCGGGACACTGAAGCTTTCTTT	CASSQDMGGRDTEAFF
-	TRBV5-6	TRBJ1-1	TRBD1	TGTGCCAGCAGCTTAAACACAGGGGGATTGAACACTGAAGCTTTCTTT	CASSLNTGGLNTEAFF
-	TRBV30	TRBJ2-5	TRBD2	TGTGCCTGGACGGGGGGGTCCATAGAGACCCAGTACTTC	CAWTGGSIETQYF
-	TRBV5-4	TRBJ2-3	TRBD1	TGTGCCAGCGGGGGTTCAGACAGGGGTTCAGATACGCAGTATTTT	CASGGSDRGSDTQYF
-	TRBV5-1	TRBJ2-1	-	TGCGCCAGCAGCGGGCACAATGAGCAGTTCTTC	CASSGHNEQFF
once	TRBV18	TRBJ1-5	TRBD1	TGTGCCAGTTCCCCGGGACAGGTTGGCAATCAGCCCCAGCATTTT	CASSPGQVGNQPQHF